What follows are 29 T cell receptor beta chains derived from one specimen sequenced in a study of type 1 regulatory T cells. TCRdb processed the reads anew with MiXCR; each CDR3 protein has one entry. There are roughly 67,000 distinct CDR3 sequences in the sample; roughly 60% occur only once, and about 8% lies in the top ten. The antigens these receptors bind are not known. Material: cultured T cells, either the whole culture or a sorted T cell fraction (not recorded which). Subset defined: Tr1-enriched cell product generated in vitro against host alloantigens. Source of these receptors: a human donor in good health.

V usage is TRBV15 and J usage is TRBJ2-1, with unresolved D. Germline-derived CDR1 and CDR2 are LNHNV and YYDKDF (reference sequence). V was cut by 1 base and J by 11 bases, with 12 bases left in between. The CDR3 covers 13 residues. In nucleotides, the CDR3 is TGTGCCACCAGCAGAGGAAGTTTTACCAAGCAGTTCTTC. Its translation is CATSRGSFTKQFF.

The count of this clonotype is one. This chain uses TRBV20-1 with TRBJ1-3; weak D call: TRBD1 (5 bases). Germline V gene sequence: CDR1 DFQATT, CDR2 SNEGSKA (reference sequence). The CDR3 spans 16 residues. Trimming removed 1 base from V and 4 bases from J, with 17 bases in between. The CDR3 loop is CSARAGSQGIGNTIYF. CDR3 bases: TGCAGTGCTAGAGCCGGATCTCAGGGTATCGGAAACACCATATATTTT.

This clonotype was detected only a few times. The J gene is TRBJ1-2, the V gene TRBV10-3; 10 bases map to TRBD1. This CDR3 spans 15 amino acids. CDR1 and CDR2 from the germline V gene are ENHRY and SYGVKD. J was trimmed by 1 base and V by 2 bases; bases with no gene match: 1. CDR3 loop: CAISEGTGDNYGYTF. CDR3 nucleotides: TGTGCCATCAGTGAGGGGACAGGGGATAACTATGGCTACACCTTC.

This chain uses TRBV27 with TRBJ1-1; 7 nucleotides align to TRBD1. The CDR3 runs 14 residues. Germline V CDR1 and CDR2: MNHEY, SMNVEV (reference sequence). Trimming took 3 bases from V and 5 from J; bases not matched to a gene: 6. The CDR3 DNA reads as TGTGCCAGCAGTTTGCGTACAGGGGATACTGAAGCTTTCTTT. Translation: CASSLRTGDTEAFF.

This clonotype appeared a few times. This chain connects TRBV6-2 or TRBV6-3 to TRBJ2-1; the match to TRBD1 covers 10 bases. The length of the CDR3 is 17 residues. Trimming at V came to 8 bases and at J to 8 bases, leaving 18 bases not matched to a gene. The germline V gene has CDR1 MNHEY and CDR2 SVGEGT. In DNA form, the CDR3 reads TGTGCCAGCCAAGATCCCTCGGGGACAGGGGTCTTATATGAGCAGTTCTTC. Translation: CASQDPSGTGVLYEQFF.

The chain is built from TRBV5-1 and TRBJ2-1; 13 nucleotides agree with TRBD2. The J segment lost 7 bases and the V segment lost 3 bases, leaving 4 bases of the junction unmatched. Germline V CDR1 and CDR2: SGHRS, YFSETQ. The CDR3 totals 15 residues. The chain's CDR3 is CASSSLAGGLNEQFF. CDR3 sequence (DNA): TGCGCCAGCAGCTCACTAGCGGGAGGGCTTAATGAGCAGTTCTTC.

The V and J genes are TRBV29-1 and TRBJ2-5, with unresolved D. Germline-derived CDR1 and CDR2 are SQVTM and ANQGSEA. This CDR3 spans 13 amino acids. V shed 7 bases and J shed 1 base, with 13 bases lying between them. The CDR3 reads CSGANGFQETQYF. In DNA, the CDR3 is TGCAGCGGGGCCAACGGGTTCCAAGAGACCCAGTACTTC. Full variable domain (rest looked up from reference TRBV29-1 and TRBJ2-5): SAVISQKPSRDICQRGTSLTIQCQVDSQVTMMFWYRQQPGQSLTLIATANQGSEATYESGFVIDKFPISRPNLTFSTLTVSNMSPEDSSIYLCSGANGFQETQYFGPGTRLLVL.

The genes are TRBV6-5 and TRBJ2-3, with TRBD2 matching over 8 bases. The CDR3 is made up of 15 amino acids. V lost 6 bases to trimming and J lost 4 bases; unmatched junction nucleotides: 9. Germline V gene sequence: CDR1 MNHEY, CDR2 SVGAGI. The CDR3 coding sequence is TGTGCCAGCAGCGAACCGGGACTAGAAGCAGATACGCAGTATTTT. Translating it yields CASSEPGLEADTQYF.

V gene TRBV20-1 combines with J gene TRBJ2-7; possibly TRBD2 for D (6 bases). This CDR3 spans 16 amino acids. V lost 5 bases to trimming and J lost 7 bases, with 27 bases between them. CDR1 and CDR2 (germline): DFQATT, SNEGSKA (reference sequence). CDR3 bases: TGCAGTGCTCGCTCCCTCGGACTACCAACCCACAATGAGCAGTACTTC. Its translation is CSARSLGLPTHNEQYF.

This clonotype has a count of ten or more. The chain employs TRBV6-1 and TRBJ2-1; 14 bases fit TRBD2. The V gene's germline CDR1 is MNHNS and CDR2 SASEGT. Trimming cost V 5 bases and J 6 bases; bases outside gene matches: 6. The CDR3 is 16 amino acids. The CDR3 nucleotides read TGTGCCAGCAGTCTTAGAGGACTAGCGGGAGGCAATGAGCAGTTCTTC. It translates to CASSLRGLAGGNEQFF.

The V call is TRBV9, the J call TRBJ2-2; 10 nucleotides align to TRBD2. The germline CDR1 and CDR2 sequences are SGDLS and YYNGEE. The CDR3 loop spans 16 amino acids. J gave up 5 bases and V 4 bases, and 8 bases lay outside the gene matches. The CDR3, as DNA: TGTGCCAGCAGCCTACCGACTAGCGGGCTGACCGGGGAGCTGTTTTTT. It is translated as CASSLPTSGLTGELFF.

CDR3 loop: CASSLGQGLTTNEKLFF. DNA of the CDR3: TGTGCCAGCAGCCTAGGACAGGGACTTACAACTAATGAAAAACTGTTTTTT. V and J are TRBV3-1 and TRBJ1-4; TRBD1 matches 8 bases. Germline V CDR1 and CDR2: LGHDT, YNNKEL (reference sequence). V was clipped by 4 bases and J by 0 bases; unmatched bases: 7. There are 17 residues in the CDR3. The full variable domain, its missing parts supplied by reference TRBV3-1 and TRBJ1-4, is DTAVSQTPKYLVTQMGNDKSIKCEQNLGHDTMYWYKQDSKKFLKIMFSYNNKELIINETVPNRFSPKSPDKAHLNLHINSLELGDSAVYFCASSLGQGLTTNEKLFFGSGTQLSVL.

The sample holds a few counts of this clonotype. The chain couples TRBV2 to TRBJ2-3; 7 nucleotides match TRBD2. Germline CDR1 is SNHLY and CDR2 is FYNNEI. The CDR3 is 16 residues long. V lost 6 bases, J lost 0 bases, and 9 bases stayed unmatched. The CDR3 DNA sequence: TGTGCCAGCAGAACGTACGGGAGGCTAAGCACAGATACGCAGTATTTT. Protein product: CASRTYGRLSTDTQYF.

Ten or more counts support this clonotype. The rearrangement uses TRBV12-3 or TRBV12-4 and TRBJ2-3, with a tentative D call TRBD2 (6 bases). The CDR3 has 14 amino acids. V lost 6 bases, J lost 0 bases, and 10 bases lay in between. CDR3 region: CASRISGSTDTQYF. The CDR3 nucleotides read TGTGCCAGCAGAATTAGCGGTAGCACAGATACGCAGTATTTT.

The chain joins TRBV7-9 to TRBJ2-3; D is uncertain. Germline CDR1 and CDR2: SEHNR and FQNEAQ (reference sequence). V was pared by 2 bases and J by 2 bases, with 14 bases between. The CDR3 has 16 residues. CDR3 in amino acids: CASSLSGRANTDTQYF. The CDR3 DNA is TGTGCCAGCAGCTTATCTGGTCGCGCCAACACAGATACGCAGTATTTT.

The rearrangement links TRBV9 to TRBJ2-2; 8 nucleotides match TRBD2. Per the germline V gene, CDR1 is SGDLS and CDR2 is YYNGEE. This CDR3 has 15 amino acids. Trimming at V came to 3 bases and at J to 7 bases, leaving 8 bases not matched to a gene. The CDR3 reads CASSAGTSSGGELFF. CDR3 in DNA: TGTGCCAGCAGCGCTGGGACTAGTTCAGGCGGGGAGCTGTTTTTT.

V is TRBV20-1 and J is TRBJ2-1; D not certain. CDR1 and CDR2 from the germline V gene are DFQATT and SNEGSKA (reference sequence). V was pared by 3 bases and J by 6 bases, with 6 bases between. The CDR3 extends over 11 amino acids. The chain's CDR3 is CSARKINEQFF. The CDR3 DNA reads TGCAGTGCTAGGAAAATCAATGAGCAGTTCTTC.

The genes are TRBV7-8 and TRBJ2-3, with D perhaps matching TRBD2 (6 bases). The V gene lost 1 base and the J gene lost 3 bases, with 11 bases spanning the gap. This CDR3 has 15 amino acids. Germline V lookup: CDR1 SGHVS, CDR2 FQNEAQ. The CDR3 protein is CASSLDPGVTDTQYF. The CDR3 DNA reads as TGTGCCAGCAGCTTAGATCCGGGAGTGACAGATACGCAGTATTTT.

V usage is TRBV29-1 and J usage is TRBJ1-2; 12 bases align to TRBD1. The CDR3 is made up of 14 amino acids. V lost 4 bases to trimming and J lost 7 bases; unmatched junction nucleotides: 7. The germline V gene encodes CDR1 SQVTM and CDR2 ANQGSEA. As DNA, the CDR3 is TGCAGCGTTGTCCGGGGACAGGGGGCTTTTGGCTACACCTTC. The encoded protein is CSVVRGQGAFGYTF.

This clonotype was seen only a few times. V usage is TRBV5-1 and J usage is TRBJ2-2; D is perhaps TRBD2 (6 bases). The CDR3 runs to 16 residues. CDR1 and CDR2 from the germline V gene are SGHRS and YFSETQ. V lost 0 bases, J lost 1 base, and 10 bases lay in between. For the CDR3, the DNA is TGCGCCAGCAGCTTGGGTCAGCGGGTGAACACCGGGGAGCTGTTTTTT. It yields the protein CASSLGQRVNTGELFF.

About this clonotype itself: Since the CDR3 does not end with the conserved phenylalanine or tryptophan, this likely comes from a read error. This sequence joins TRBV28 and TRBJ2-5, with 7 bases identical to TRBD2. The germline V gene encodes CDR1 MDHEN and CDR2 SYDVKM. V shed 6 bases, J shed 3 bases, and the junction held 13 bases outside the gene matches. The CDR3 runs 16 residues. For the CDR3, the DNA is TGTGCCAGCAGCCCTCCTAACCCGGGACTAAAAGAGACCCAGTACTAC. Translating it yields CASSPPNPGLKETQYY.

This clonotype was counted a single time. V gene TRBV24-1 combines with J gene TRBJ2-7; the D gene is possibly TRBD1 (5 bases). Trimming removed 4 bases from V and 2 bases from J, with 11 bases in between. This CDR3 is 14 amino acids long. Germline V gives CDR1 KGHDR, CDR2 SFDVKD. CDR3 coding DNA: TGTGCCACCAGTGACGGTGGGGCGCCCTACGAGCAGTACTTC. It yields the protein CATSDGGAPYEQYF.

The J gene is TRBJ1-1, the V gene TRBV20-1; unclear D gene. Germline V CDR1 and CDR2: DFQATT, SNEGSKA (reference sequence). Trimming removed 3 bases from V and 0 bases from J, with 8 bases in between. The CDR3 runs 13 residues. Here the CDR3 DNA reads TGCAGTGCTAGCCACATCCTGAACACTGAAGCTTTCTTT. Translating it yields CSASHILNTEAFF.

The rearrangement joins TRBV12-3 or TRBV12-4 to TRBJ2-7, with TRBD2 identical over 7 bases. V dropped 4 bases and J dropped 5; count of bases not matched to a gene: 11. The CDR3 is 15 amino acids. The chain's CDR3 is CASSSHGAGEDEQYF. The CDR3 DNA sequence: TGTGCCAGCAGTTCCCATGGGGCGGGAGAGGACGAGCAGTACTTC.

The chain recombines TRBV6-1 with TRBJ2-3; TRBD1 matches at 7 bases. Losses at the gene ends were 9 bases for V and 5 bases for J; bases not matched to a gene: 14. The CDR3 runs 15 residues. The V gene's germline CDR1 is MNHNS and CDR2 SASEGT. The chain's CDR3 is CASRESGGYVDTQYF. The CDR3 DNA reads as TGTGCCAGTAGGGAATCAGGGGGTTACGTAGATACGCAGTATTTT.

This rearrangement joins TRBV3-1 to TRBJ2-6; D tentatively reads TRBD1 or TRBD2 (5 bases each). The CDR3 loop spans 15 amino acids. The germline CDR1 and CDR2 sequences are LGHDT and YNNKEL (reference sequence). V was trimmed by 1 base and J by 4 bases, leaving 8 bases between them. CDR3 DNA: TGTGCCAGCAGCCAAGGAGGGACCGGGGCCAACGTCCTGACTTTC. Amino acids: CASSQGGTGANVLTF.

The chain combines TRBV7-6 with TRBJ2-7, with a weak D call TRBD2 (5 bases). V dropped 2 bases and J dropped 0 bases, with 11 bases sitting between them. The CDR3 is 15 amino acids. Germline values: CDR1 SGHVS, CDR2 FNYEAQ. The CDR3 nucleotides read TGTGCCAGCAGCTTATTGGGCGGGCTCTCCTACGAGCAGTACTTC. The encoded protein is CASSLLGGLSYEQYF.

The J gene is TRBJ1-1, the V gene TRBV9; the D is unclear. Germline CDR1 and CDR2: SGDLS and YYNGEE. Trimming removed 0 bases from V and 1 base from J, with 7 bases in between. The CDR3 sequence is 14 residues long. The CDR3 DNA reads TGTGCCAGCAGCGTAGCGGGGTCGAACACTGAAGCTTTCTTT. This codes for CASSVAGSNTEAFF. Supplemented by reference TRBV9 and TRBJ1-1, the full variable domain reads DSGVTQTPKHLITATGQRVTLRCSPRSGDLSVYWYQQSLDQGLQFLIQYYNGEERAKGNILERFSAQQFPDLHSELNLSSLELGDSALYFCASSVAGSNTEAFFGQGTRLTVV.

J is TRBJ2-5 and V is TRBV3-1; D is perhaps TRBD2 (6 bases). The V gene lost 2 bases and the J gene lost 3 bases, with 16 bases spanning the gap. This CDR3 spans 16 amino acids. Germline CDR1 LGHDT, CDR2 YNNKEL (reference sequence). In DNA form, the CDR3 reads TGTGCCAGCAGCCAACCCACGAGAACGGGAGAAGAGACCCAGTACTTC. Protein sequence: CASSQPTRTGEETQYF.